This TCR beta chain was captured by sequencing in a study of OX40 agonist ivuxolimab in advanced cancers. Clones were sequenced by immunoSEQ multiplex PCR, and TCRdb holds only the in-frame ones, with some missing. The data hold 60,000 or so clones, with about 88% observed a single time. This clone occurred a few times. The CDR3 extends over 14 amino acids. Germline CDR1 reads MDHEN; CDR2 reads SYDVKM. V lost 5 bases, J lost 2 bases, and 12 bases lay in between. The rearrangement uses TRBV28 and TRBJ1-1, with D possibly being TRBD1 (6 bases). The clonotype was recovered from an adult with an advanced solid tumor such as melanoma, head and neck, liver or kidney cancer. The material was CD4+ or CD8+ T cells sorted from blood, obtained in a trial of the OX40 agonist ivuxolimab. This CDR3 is CASSTPGTNTEAFF. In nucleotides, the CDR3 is TGTGCCAGCAGTACACCCGGGACAAACACTGAAGCTTTCTTT.